This is a list of T cell receptor beta chains from one sample in a study of naive and memory T cell subsets. TCRdb itself ran the 5' RACE reads through MiXCR, one entry per CDR3 protein. The sample records 57,000 or so distinct CDR3 sequences, roughly 6.7% being singletons. These receptors were obtained from a male donor in good health. The CDR3 runs from the conserved cysteine through the conserved F or W. Fields, in order: D gene, J gene, V gene, clone size, CDR3 protein, CDR3 DNA. D genes are given only for firm matches. Clone size is given for some rows only: seen once, a few or many times, or a class if the clone is expanded.

D gene: -; J gene: TRBJ2-1; V gene: TRBV18; clone size: -; CDR3 protein: CASSAVGLGANEQFF; CDR3 DNA: TGTGCCAGCTCCGCGGTCGGACTGGGGGCGAATGAGCAGTTCTTC
D gene: -; J gene: TRBJ1-1; V gene: TRBV2; clone size: many; CDR3 protein: CASRENKGQGAFF; CDR3 DNA: TGTGCCAGCAGGGAAAACAAAGGCCAAGGGGCTTTCTTT
D gene: -; J gene: TRBJ1-5; V gene: TRBV6-2/TRBV6-3; clone size: few; CDR3 protein: CASSYAPHTPRAGNQPQHF; CDR3 DNA: TGTGCCAGCAGTTACGCCCCACATACTCCAAGGGCCGGGAATCAGCCCCAGCATTTT
D gene: -; J gene: TRBJ1-1; V gene: TRBV2; clone size: many; CDR3 protein: CASRPPGPFTEAFF; CDR3 DNA: TGTGCCAGCAGACCCCCGGGCCCCTTCACTGAAGCTTTCTTT
D gene: TRBD1; J gene: TRBJ2-1; V gene: TRBV7-9; clone size: -; CDR3 protein: CASTLQGSSSYNEQFF; CDR3 DNA: TGTGCCAGCACCCTACAGGGGTCCAGCTCCTACAATGAGCAGTTCTTC
D gene: -; J gene: TRBJ1-6; V gene: TRBV15; clone size: few; CDR3 protein: CATSRDGPSPLHF; CDR3 DNA: TGTGCCACCAGCAGAGATGGACCCTCACCCCTCCACTTT
D gene: -; J gene: TRBJ1-5; V gene: TRBV4-2; clone size: few; CDR3 protein: CASSQDHGGANQPQHF; CDR3 DNA: TGTGCCAGCAGCCAAGATCACGGCGGGGCCAATCAGCCCCAGCATTTT
D gene: -; J gene: TRBJ1-1; V gene: TRBV18; clone size: -; CDR3 protein: CASRAQMNTEAFF; CDR3 DNA: TGTGCCAGCCGCGCGCAGATGAACACTGAAGCTTTCTTT
D gene: TRBD2; J gene: TRBJ2-5; V gene: TRBV15; clone size: many; CDR3 protein: CATSSGSGRYQETQYF; CDR3 DNA: TGTGCCACCAGCAGTGGAAGCGGGAGGTACCAAGAGACCCAGTACTTC
D gene: -; J gene: TRBJ1-2; V gene: TRBV19; clone size: -; CDR3 protein: CASSIGVDGYTF; CDR3 DNA: TGTGCCAGTAGTATAGGCGTTGACGGCTACACCTTC
D gene: TRBD2; J gene: TRBJ2-1; V gene: TRBV29-1; clone size: medium-sized; CDR3 protein: CSVEGSGTEQFF; CDR3 DNA: TGCAGCGTTGAAGGTAGCGGGACTGAGCAGTTCTTC
D gene: TRBD2; J gene: TRBJ2-1; V gene: TRBV20-1; clone size: many; CDR3 protein: CSAVAGEYNEQFF; CDR3 DNA: TGCAGTGCAGTAGCGGGGGAATACAATGAGCAGTTCTTC
D gene: TRBD1; J gene: TRBJ2-1; V gene: TRBV29-1; clone size: -; CDR3 protein: CSVPDRVAYNEQFF; CDR3 DNA: TGCAGCGTTCCGGACAGGGTTGCATACAATGAGCAGTTCTTC
D gene: -; J gene: TRBJ2-2; V gene: TRBV29-1; clone size: few; CDR3 protein: CSVERTGELFF; CDR3 DNA: TGCAGCGTTGAACGGACCGGGGAGCTGTTTTTT
D gene: -; J gene: TRBJ1-3; V gene: TRBV12-3/TRBV12-4; clone size: -; CDR3 protein: CASSLNGGITIYF; CDR3 DNA: TGTGCCAGCAGCTTAAACGGGGGTATAACCATATATTTT
D gene: -; J gene: TRBJ1-1; V gene: TRBV29-1; clone size: -; CDR3 protein: CSVRKGMNTEAFF; CDR3 DNA: TGCAGCGTAAGGAAGGGGATGAACACTGAAGCTTTCTTT
D gene: -; J gene: TRBJ1-1; V gene: TRBV29-1; clone size: -; CDR3 protein: CSAGEYTEAFF; CDR3 DNA: TGCAGCGCAGGGGAATACACTGAAGCTTTCTTT